What follows are 2 T cell receptor beta chains derived from one specimen sequenced in a study of control samples from healthy donors and cancer patients. The repertoire was sequenced with immunoSEQ multiplex PCR; TCRdb's copy has only in-frame clones and lacks some. There are approximately 46,000 clones in the sample; around nine tenths occur only once, and around 0.8% lies in the top ten. Sequenced: PBMCs. Receptors originate from a man aged 25 to 40 with colorectal cancer.

This clone was counted between two and nine times. V is TRBV2 and J is TRBJ1-5; 7 bases line up with TRBD1. The germline CDR1 and CDR2 sequences are SNHLY and FYNNEI. V dropped 8 bases and J dropped 4; count of bases not matched to a gene: 2. The CDR3 contains 12 residues. This chain's CDR3 is CASQQGNQPQHF. DNA for the CDR3: TGTGCCAGCCAACAGGGGAATCAGCCCCAGCATTTT.

The CDR3 bases are TGTGCCAGCAGCGCCGAGGGATGGGACAGGGATGAGCAGTTCTTC. It is translated as CASSAEGWDRDEQFF. The rearrangement uses TRBV9 and TRBJ2-1; TRBD1 aligns across 9 bases. The CDR3 is made up of 15 amino acids. The germline V gene has CDR1 SGDLS and CDR2 YYNGEE. V dropped 3 bases and J dropped 8; count of bases not matched to a gene: 9.